Listed below are T cell receptor beta chains from one sample, sequenced in a study of Ad26.COV2.S vaccination and SARS-CoV-2 variants. Profiling relied on immunoSEQ multiplex PCR, and the TCRdb table lists in-frame clones only, not all of them. The data hold 300,000 to 450,000 clones, with 90% to 95% observed a single time. Sample: peripheral blood, taken after recovery from COVID-19. The receptors were sampled from a human donor who had recovered from COVID-19. The CDR3 runs from the conserved cysteine through the conserved F or W. A D gene is named only where the DNA matches it firmly. The size entry is marked missing in some rows and otherwise reads once, few, many or a size class.

clone_size: .
v_call: TRBV2
d_call: .
j_call: TRBJ2-1
cdr3_nt: TGTGCCAGCAGAAGAGACAGGAGCTCCTACAATGAGCAGTTCTTC
cdr3_aa: CASRRDRSSYNEQFF

clone_size: .
v_call: TRBV11-3
d_call: .
j_call: TRBJ2-2
cdr3_nt: TGTGCCAGCAGCTCACCCGGAGGGGAGCTGTTTTTT
cdr3_aa: CASSSPGGELFF

clone_size: .
v_call: TRBV5-1
d_call: TRBD1
j_call: TRBJ1-1
cdr3_nt: TGCGCCAGCAGCTCGGGCGGGGACAGAACCTTGAACACTGAAGCTTTCTTT
cdr3_aa: CASSSGGDRTLNTEAFF

clone_size: .
v_call: TRBV9
d_call: TRBD1
j_call: TRBJ1-2
cdr3_nt: TGTGCCAGCAGCGTAGAGACAGGGCCCTATGGCTACACCTTC
cdr3_aa: CASSVETGPYGYTF

clone_size: .
v_call: TRBV19
d_call: .
j_call: TRBJ2-3
cdr3_nt: TGTGCCAGTACCCCTCCGGGACAGAGGGACTCGGGTGCAGATACGCAGTATTTT
cdr3_aa: CASTPPGQRDSGADTQYF

clone_size: .
v_call: TRBV29-1
d_call: TRBD1
j_call: TRBJ2-7
cdr3_nt: TGCAGCGTTGACGACAGGGGCGAGCAGTACTTC
cdr3_aa: CSVDDRGEQYF

clone_size: few
v_call: TRBV5-1
d_call: .
j_call: TRBJ2-7
cdr3_nt: TGCGCCAGCAGCTCCGCGGAGGGATTCTCCTACGAGCAGTACTTC
cdr3_aa: CASSSAEGFSYEQYF

clone_size: once
v_call: TRBV5-1
d_call: .
j_call: TRBJ1-1
cdr3_nt: TGCGCCAGCAGCTTGGCGACAGGAAAGAACACTGAAGCTTTCTTT
cdr3_aa: CASSLATGKNTEAFF

clone_size: .
v_call: TRBV9
d_call: .
j_call: TRBJ2-2
cdr3_nt: TGTGCCAGCAGCGTAGGAAGCCGGGAGCTGTTTTTT
cdr3_aa: CASSVGSRELFF

clone_size: .
v_call: TRBV5-1
d_call: .
j_call: TRBJ2-7
cdr3_nt: TGCGCCAGCAGCTCGTCTGCCGGGACGGTCTCCTACGAGCAGTACTTC
cdr3_aa: CASSSSAGTVSYEQYF

clone_size: .
v_call: TRBV4-3
d_call: .
j_call: TRBJ2-1
cdr3_nt: TGCGCCAGCAGCCAAGATGGTCAGGGTTCCTACAATGAGCAGTTCTTC
cdr3_aa: CASSQDGQGSYNEQFF

clone_size: .
v_call: TRBV4-1
d_call: TRBD2
j_call: TRBJ2-5
cdr3_nt: TGCGCCAGCAGCCCGACTAGCCGCCAAGAGACCCAGTACTTC
cdr3_aa: CASSPTSRQETQYF

clone_size: .
v_call: TRBV5-5
d_call: .
j_call: TRBJ1-5
cdr3_nt: TGTGCCAGCAGCTTGGGTGCAAATCAGCCCCAGCATTTT
cdr3_aa: CASSLGANQPQHF

clone_size: .
v_call: TRBV19
d_call: .
j_call: TRBJ1-1
cdr3_nt: TGTGCCAGTAGTGTACAGGGATCGAACACTGAAGCTTTCTTT
cdr3_aa: CASSVQGSNTEAFF

clone_size: .
v_call: TRBV7-8
d_call: .
j_call: TRBJ2-5
cdr3_nt: TGTGCCAGCAGCAGTGCAGAGCAAGAGACCCAGTACTTC
cdr3_aa: CASSSAEQETQYF

clone_size: .
v_call: TRBV5-4
d_call: TRBD1
j_call: TRBJ2-5
cdr3_nt: TGTGCCAGCAGCGCCCGGGACAGACAAGAGACCCAGTACTTC
cdr3_aa: CASSARDRQETQYF

clone_size: .
v_call: TRBV5-6
d_call: .
j_call: TRBJ1-5
cdr3_nt: TGTGCCAGCAGCTTAGGGGGGGGCAATCAGCCCCAGCATTTT
cdr3_aa: CASSLGGGNQPQHF

clone_size: .
v_call: TRBV14
d_call: .
j_call: TRBJ1-6
cdr3_nt: TGTGCCAGCAGCCAAGCCGGGTTTAATTCACCCCTCCACTTT
cdr3_aa: CASSQAGFNSPLHF

clone_size: .
v_call: TRBV3-1/TRBV3-2
d_call: .
j_call: TRBJ2-5
cdr3_nt: TGTGCCAGCAGCCACCGGTTCAGCAATAAAGAGACCCAGTACTTC
cdr3_aa: CASSHRFSNKETQYF

clone_size: .
v_call: TRBV6-5
d_call: .
j_call: TRBJ2-1
cdr3_nt: TGTGCCAGCAGGAGGATCACCTACAATGAGCAGTTCTTC
cdr3_aa: CASRRITYNEQFF

clone_size: .
v_call: TRBV5-5
d_call: TRBD2
j_call: TRBJ2-1
cdr3_nt: TGTGCCAGCAGCTTGGGCGTACCGGGACTAGCGGGGGATGAGCAGTTCTTC
cdr3_aa: CASSLGVPGLAGDEQFF

clone_size: .
v_call: TRBV19
d_call: .
j_call: TRBJ2-2
cdr3_nt: TGTGCCAGTCCGACAGCGAACACCGGGGAGCTGTTTTTT
cdr3_aa: CASPTANTGELFF

clone_size: .
v_call: TRBV2
d_call: .
j_call: TRBJ2-1
cdr3_nt: TGTGCCAGCAGTGAAAGGGGGGCTGGTGGTGAGCAGTTCTTC
cdr3_aa: CASSERGAGGEQFF

clone_size: .
v_call: TRBV27
d_call: TRBD2
j_call: TRBJ2-3
cdr3_nt: TGTGCCAGCAGTTTAACGGGGGGGCCGGTGGATACGCAGTATTTT
cdr3_aa: CASSLTGGPVDTQYF

clone_size: .
v_call: TRBV29-1
d_call: .
j_call: TRBJ2-7
cdr3_nt: TGCAGCGTTGAAGATCGTCTGAACTCCTACGAGCAGTACTTC
cdr3_aa: CSVEDRLNSYEQYF

clone_size: .
v_call: TRBV3-1/TRBV3-2
d_call: .
j_call: TRBJ2-5
cdr3_nt: TGTGCCAGCAGCCAAGTCGGGGGCTGGGAGACCCAGTACTTC
cdr3_aa: CASSQVGGWETQYF

clone_size: .
v_call: TRBV6-5
d_call: .
j_call: TRBJ2-7
cdr3_nt: TGTGCCAGCAGCTTTACCCGTGACAGCTACGAGCAGTACTTC
cdr3_aa: CASSFTRDSYEQYF

clone_size: .
v_call: TRBV4-3
d_call: .
j_call: TRBJ1-4
cdr3_nt: TGCGCCAGCAGCCAAGGGTCGGCCCCAACTAATGAAAAACTGTTTTTT
cdr3_aa: CASSQGSAPTNEKLFF

clone_size: .
v_call: TRBV9
d_call: .
j_call: TRBJ1-2
cdr3_nt: TGTGCCAACCCCCGAGGACAGAACTATGGCTACACCTTC
cdr3_aa: CANPRGQNYGYTF

clone_size: .
v_call: TRBV27
d_call: .
j_call: TRBJ2-7
cdr3_nt: TGTGCCAGCAGTTTATCGGCGGACAGCCGTTCGTACGAGCAGTACTTC
cdr3_aa: CASSLSADSRSYEQYF

clone_size: .
v_call: TRBV19
d_call: TRBD1
j_call: TRBJ1-3
cdr3_nt: TGTGCCACCCGGGGACAGGGAGACTCTGGAAACACCATATATTTT
cdr3_aa: CATRGQGDSGNTIYF

clone_size: .
v_call: TRBV3-1/TRBV3-2
d_call: .
j_call: TRBJ1-2
cdr3_nt: TGTGCCAGCAGCCCAGCCGGGACACACGGGGGCTACACCTTC
cdr3_aa: CASSPAGTHGGYTF

clone_size: .
v_call: TRBV19
d_call: .
j_call: TRBJ2-1
cdr3_nt: TGTGCCAGTACCCCTGGGGACCCCGGATGGATGAATGAGCAGTTCTTC
cdr3_aa: CASTPGDPGWMNEQFF

clone_size: .
v_call: TRBV3-1/TRBV3-2
d_call: .
j_call: TRBJ1-1
cdr3_nt: TGTGCCAGCAGCCAAGACCAAATGGGGGCGAACACTGAAGCTTTCTTT
cdr3_aa: CASSQDQMGANTEAFF

clone_size: .
v_call: TRBV7-2
d_call: TRBD1
j_call: TRBJ2-2
cdr3_nt: TGTGCCAGCAGCTCGGAGGGGACAGGGAGAGGGACCGGGGAGCTGTTTTTT
cdr3_aa: CASSSEGTGRGTGELFF

clone_size: few
v_call: TRBV14
d_call: .
j_call: TRBJ1-1
cdr3_nt: TGTGCCAGCAGCCAAACCAGGAACACTGAAGCTTTCTTT
cdr3_aa: CASSQTRNTEAFF